What follows are 30 T cell receptor beta chains derived from one specimen sequenced in a study of spatial heterogeneity in lung cancer. TCRdb independently ran MiXCR on the 5' RACE reads; one entry per CDR3 protein. The data contain 90,000 or so distinct CDR3 sequences, approximately 8.5% of them singletons. As to time point: sample taken at primary tumor resection. Without sorting, whole RNA was sequenced from tumor, nontumor lung or frozen PBMC. Sample: PBMCs, taken at surgery. Receptor source: a male donor with early-stage non-small cell lung cancer.

This clonotype was seen ten or more times. This sequence joins TRBV20-1 and TRBJ1-5; D remains unclear. CDR3 length: 10 residues. CDR1 is DFQATT and CDR2 is SNEGSKA in the germline V gene (reference sequence). V lost 1 base and J lost 6, with 1 base in between. The CDR3 region is CSARGQPQHF. The CDR3 DNA sequence: TGCAGTGCTAGAGGTCAGCCCCAGCATTTT.

The gene calls are TRBV20-1 and TRBJ2-3; D is uncertain. CDR1 and CDR2 (germline): DFQATT, SNEGSKA (reference sequence). Trimming stripped 5 bases from V and 0 bases from J, with 3 bases between. The CDR3 is 11 residues long. The CDR3 reads CSAASTDTQYF. In nucleotides, the CDR3 is TGCAGTGCTGCTAGCACAGATACGCAGTATTTT.

As concerns this clonotype: The junction differs from germline at one of its ends, possibly a read error. The chain is built from TRBV4-2 and TRBJ2-2, with unresolved D. The V gene's germline CDR1 is LGHNA and CDR2 YNFKEQ. The CDR3 runs 15 residues. CDR3: CVSSQERRNTGELFF. Here the CDR3 DNA reads TGTGTCAGCAGCCAAGAAAGGAGGAACACCGGGGAGCTGTTTTTT.

The V and J genes are TRBV7-8 and TRBJ2-1; TRBD2 agrees at 10 bases. The V and J ends lost 4 bases and 6 bases, in that order; junction bases with no gene match: 6. The CDR3 length is 15 residues. Germline V lookup: CDR1 SGHVS, CDR2 FQNEAQ. The CDR3 reads CASSSHLAGVNEQFF. The CDR3 nucleotides are TGTGCCAGCAGCTCCCATCTAGCGGGAGTCAATGAGCAGTTCTTC. Filled out from reference TRBV7-8 and TRBJ2-1, the complete variable domain reads GAGVSQSPRYKVAKRGQDVALRCDPISGHVSLFWYQQALGQGPEFLTYFQNEAQLDKSGLPSDRFFAERPEGSVSTLKIQRTQQEDSAVYLCASSSHLAGVNEQFFGPGTRLTVL.

This clonotype was observed at least ten times. This chain uses TRBV28 with TRBJ1-3, with D unclear. The CDR3 runs 13 residues. Germline values: CDR1 MDHEN, CDR2 SYDVKM. Between the trimmed V and J ends, which lost 6 bases and 0 bases, there was a span of 6 bases. The CDR3 reads CASSRSSGNTIYF. Here the CDR3 DNA reads TGTGCCAGCAGCAGAAGCTCTGGAAACACCATATATTTT.

The CDR3 loop reads CASSLSFREGHEQYF. In DNA form, the CDR3 reads TGTGCCAGCAGCTTATCCTTCCGTGAGGGCCACGAGCAGTACTTC. The chain links TRBV11-2 to TRBJ2-7, with D possibly matching TRBD2 (5 bases). The CDR3 extends over 15 amino acids. Germline V gene lookup returns CDR1 SGHAT and CDR2 FQNNGV. The germline V and J ends were trimmed by 2 bases and 5 bases, with 16 bases remaining between them. The whole variable domain, remainder taken from reference TRBV11-2 and TRBJ2-7, is EAGVAQSPRYKIIEKRQSVAFWCNPISGHATLYWYQQILGQGPKLLIQFQNNGVVDDSQLPKDRFSAERLKGVDSTLKIQPAKLEDSAVYLCASSLSFREGHEQYFGPGTRLTVT.

This clonotype appeared a few times. CDR3 sequence reads: CASSPFGSGNTIYF. The CDR3 nucleotides read TGTGCCAGCAGCCCATTCGGCTCTGGAAACACCATATATTTT. J is TRBJ1-3 and V is TRBV7-9; unclear D gene. V lost 5 bases and J lost 0, with 8 bases in between. This CDR3 spans 14 amino acids. CDR1 and CDR2 (germline): SEHNR, FQNEAQ (reference sequence).

This clonotype was counted ten times or more. The chain links TRBV12-3 or TRBV12-4 to TRBJ2-1; unclear D gene. The CDR3 extends over 15 amino acids. V was clipped by 3 bases and J by 2 bases, with 11 bases between them. CDR3 amino acids: CASSFGLPTYNEQFF. In DNA, the CDR3 is TGTGCCAGCAGTTTTGGCCTGCCGACCTACAATGAGCAGTTCTTC.

J is TRBJ1-1 and V is TRBV11-2; 7 bases are shared with TRBD1. This CDR3 has 14 residues. The V segment lost 1 base and the J segment 5 bases; nucleotides outside the gene matches: 4. Germline assignment: CDR1 SGHAT and CDR2 FQNNGV. CDR3 amino acids: CASSLAAGGTEAFF. In nucleotides, the CDR3 is TGTGCCAGCAGCTTAGCCGCAGGGGGGACTGAAGCTTTCTTT.

This clonotype was detected ten times or more. One junction end does not reproduce the germline sequence, and a read error may be involved. The V and J genes are TRBV18 and TRBJ1-2; D gene ambiguous. This CDR3 region has 14 residues. CDR1 and CDR2 (germline): KGHSH, LQKENI. The CDR3 spells CASSPGSRTLGDTF. As DNA, the CDR3 is TGTGCCAGCTCCCCAGGTTCGAGAACCCTTGGCGACACCTTC.

This clonotype was detected only a few times. This chain uses TRBV28 with TRBJ2-7, with 9 bases aligning to TRBD2. The V gene's germline CDR1 is MDHEN and CDR2 SYDVKM. V gave up 5 bases and J gave up 2 bases; unmatched junction bases: 4. The CDR3 covers 14 residues. CDR3 bases: TGTGCCAGCAGTATTAGCGGGAGACCCTACGAGCAGTACTTC. Protein sequence: CASSISGRPYEQYF. The full variable domain, completed using reference TRBV28 and TRBJ2-7, is DVKVTQSSRYLVKRTGEKVFLECVQDMDHENMFWYRQDPGLGLRLIYFSYDVKMKEKGDIPEGYSVSREKKERFSLILESASTNQTSMYLCASSISGRPYEQYFGPGTRLTVT.

The V gene is TRBV21-1, the J gene TRBJ2-7; TRBD1 reflects the table's D call only, with no check against the DNA. TRBV21-1 counts as a pseudogene. The CDR3 has 15 residues. This chain's CDR3 is CASSTDSQSSYEQYF. In DNA form, the CDR3 reads TGTGCCAGCAGTACCGACAGTCAGAGCTCCTACGAGCAGTACTTC.

This chain links TRBV11-2 with TRBJ1-5; TRBD1 aligns across 7 bases. Per germline, CDR1 SGHAT and CDR2 FQNNGV. V lost 3 bases and J lost 4; bases outside the gene matches: 6. The CDR3 has 15 amino acids. The CDR3 DNA is TGTGCCAGCAGCTTTGGTTCGGGACAGAATCAGCCCCAGCATTTT. It is translated as CASSFGSGQNQPQHF. Full variable domain (missing parts from reference TRBV11-2 and TRBJ1-5): EAGVAQSPRYKIIEKRQSVAFWCNPISGHATLYWYQQILGQGPKLLIQFQNNGVVDDSQLPKDRFSAERLKGVDSTLKIQPAKLEDSAVYLCASSFGSGQNQPQHFGDGTRLSIL.

The V gene is TRBV25-1, the J gene TRBJ1-1; D unclear. Deletions cut 4 bases from V and 5 bases from J, with 14 bases between. Germline V gives CDR1 MGHDK, CDR2 SYGVNS. This CDR3 has 14 residues. CDR3 nucleotides: TGTGCCAGCAGTGCCCTGGAGGCGGGGACTGAAGCTTTCTTT. This translates into CASSALEAGTEAFF. Filled out from reference TRBV25-1 and TRBJ1-1, the complete variable domain reads EADIYQTPRYLVIGTGKKITLECSQTMGHDKMYWYQQDPGMELHLIHYSYGVNSTEKGDLSSESTVSRIRTEHFPLTLESARPSHTSQYLCASSALEAGTEAFFGQGTRLTVV.

This clonotype was seen ten or more times. The J gene is TRBJ2-1, the V gene TRBV20-1, with D perhaps being TRBD1 or TRBD2 (5 bases each). There are 15 residues in the CDR3. Germline CDR1 and CDR2: DFQATT and SNEGSKA (reference sequence). Trimming removed 5 bases from V and 7 bases from J, with 21 bases in between. CDR3 in amino acids: CSALPPNGAKNEQFF. The CDR3 DNA is TGCAGTGCTCTACCCCCAAACGGGGCGAAGAATGAGCAGTTCTTC.

This chain joins TRBV13 and TRBJ2-2; no clear D. Germline-derived CDR1 and CDR2 are PRHDT and FYEKMQ (reference sequence). CDR3 length: 15 residues. Between the trimmed V and J ends, which lost 0 bases and 4 bases, there was a span of 9 bases. This chain's CDR3 is CASSLGLKGTGELFF. In DNA form, the CDR3 reads TGTGCCAGCAGCTTAGGCCTTAAGGGCACCGGGGAGCTGTTTTTT. Drawing the rest from reference TRBV13 and TRBJ2-2, the complete variable domain is AAGVIQSPRHLIKEKRETATLKCYPIPRHDTVYWYQQGPGQDPQFLISFYEKMQSDKGSIPDRFSAQQFSDYHSELNMSSLELGDSALYFCASSLGLKGTGELFFGEGSRLTVL.

This chain uses TRBV7-9 with TRBJ2-1; D gene ambiguous. Germline V CDR1 and CDR2: SEHNR, FQNEAQ (reference sequence). The V and J ends lost 8 bases and 2 bases respectively, with 16 bases between them. This CDR3 is 15 amino acids long. CDR3 DNA: TGTGCCAGCGTTCTTTCGGCCTCGGCCTACAATGAGCAGTTCTTC. This codes for CASVLSASAYNEQFF.

This clonotype has ten or more counts. This chain connects TRBV13 to TRBJ2-2, with 10 bases matching TRBD1. The CDR3 extends over 13 amino acids. Losses at the gene ends were 5 bases for V and 9 bases for J; bases not matched to a gene: 3. CDR1 and CDR2 from the germline V gene are PRHDT and FYEKMQ (reference sequence). CDR3 DNA: TGTGCCAGCAGCCGGGACAGGGGCCGGGAGCTGTTTTTT. Its protein is CASSRDRGRELFF.

The genes are TRBV2 and TRBJ2-3; D unresolved. V was clipped by 6 bases and J by 6 bases, with 13 bases between them. This CDR3 has 13 amino acids. Germline CDR1 reads SNHLY; CDR2 reads FYNNEI. In DNA, the CDR3 is TGTGCCAGCAGCCTGGGGTTTCGGGATACGCAGTATTTT. Translation: CASSLGFRDTQYF.

The rearrangement joins TRBV5-1 to TRBJ1-6; D is uncertain. With 0 bases removed from V and 10 bases from J, the gap between germline ends came to 5 bases. The CDR3 consists of 12 residues. The V gene's germline CDR1 is SGHRS and CDR2 YFSETQ. The CDR3 loop is CASSLEGSPLHF. The CDR3 coding sequence is TGCGCCAGCAGCTTGGAAGGCTCACCCCTCCACTTT.

This clonotype showed up just a few times. J is TRBJ2-3 and V is TRBV5-4; 8 bases agree with TRBD2. V was clipped by 2 bases and J by 3 bases; unmatched bases: 2. Germline CDR1 SGHNT, CDR2 YYREEE (reference sequence). The CDR3 has 14 residues. The CDR3 region has the DNA TGTGCCAGCAGCTTTAGCGGGGTAACAGATACGCAGTATTTT. Translated, it gives CASSFSGVTDTQYF.

This clonotype was seen repeatedly, ten times or more. This chain uses TRBV3-1 with TRBJ2-2; TRBD2 aligns across 8 bases. This CDR3 region has 15 residues. V trimming: 3 bases; J trimming: 4 bases; junction bases outside the gene matches: 4. From germline, CDR1 is LGHDT and CDR2 YNNKEL (reference sequence). DNA of the CDR3: TGTGCCAGCAGCCAGAGCGGGGGAACCACCGGGGAGCTGTTTTTT. This translates into CASSQSGGTTGELFF.

The chain uses TRBV6-6 and TRBJ2-3, with D perhaps TRBD1 (6 bases). Trimming took 1 base from V and 0 from J, leaving 14 bases between them. Germline V gene data show CDR1 as MNHNY and CDR2 as SVGAGI (reference sequence). This CDR3 is 17 amino acids long. The CDR3 region has the DNA TGTGCCAGCAGTTACTTTATGGGACAAACTAGCACAGATACGCAGTATTTT. It encodes CASSYFMGQTSTDTQYF.

V is TRBV2 and J is TRBJ1-6; possible D gene TRBD1, 6 bases. CDR1 SNHLY and CDR2 FYNNEI come from the germline V gene. The germline V and J ends were trimmed by 7 bases and 14 bases, with 24 bases remaining between them. The CDR3 is 15 amino acids. Here the CDR3 DNA reads TGTGCCAGCAAAAGCGGGGGCAAGACCCAATTCACCCTCCACTTT. Protein product: CASKSGGKTQFTLHF.

This clonotype has ten or more counts. This chain joins TRBV3-1 and TRBJ2-5; 11 bases map to TRBD1. This CDR3 region has 13 residues. Trimming at V came to 8 bases and at J to 5 bases, leaving 4 bases not matched to a gene. From germline, CDR1 is LGHDT and CDR2 YNNKEL (reference sequence). CDR3 region: CASEDRGLETQYF. DNA for the CDR3: TGTGCCAGCGAGGACAGGGGGCTGGAGACCCAGTACTTC.

This clonotype showed up many times. V gene TRBV20-1 combines with J gene TRBJ2-1; 14 bases match TRBD2. Per the germline V gene, CDR1 is DFQATT and CDR2 is SNEGSKA (reference sequence). Germline trimming cut 7 bases from V and 8 bases from J; bases unmatched to any gene: 7. The CDR3 extends over 14 amino acids. CDR3 in amino acids: CSVSTSGRVDEQFF. The CDR3 DNA sequence: TGCAGTGTTTCGACTAGCGGGAGGGTTGATGAGCAGTTCTTC.

The sample holds many counts of this clonotype. CDR3 sequence (DNA): TGTGCCAGCAGTTCGACTAGCGGGAGGGCCGGTGAGCAGTTCTTC. Translated: CASSSTSGRAGEQFF. The chain uses TRBV28 and TRBJ2-1; 14 bases are a match to TRBD2. The germline gives CDR1 MDHEN, CDR2 SYDVKM. Trimming removed 4 bases from V and 9 bases from J; junction bases left unmatched: 5. The CDR3 length is 15 residues.

Many counts were recorded for this clonotype. This chain joins TRBV28 and TRBJ2-1, with 9 bases identical to TRBD2. With 3 bases clipped from V and 4 bases from J, the junction kept 7 bases outside the gene matches. CDR3 length equals 16 residues. CDR1 MDHEN and CDR2 SYDVKM come from the germline V gene. CDR3 sequence (DNA): TGTGCCAGCAGTTTTCCCCGCGGGAGGGGGTACAATGAGCAGTTCTTC. Amino acids: CASSFPRGRGYNEQFF.

This sequence joins TRBV18 and TRBJ2-2; TRBD1 matches 7 bases. This CDR3 contains 15 residues. Germline V gene data show CDR1 as KGHSH and CDR2 as LQKENI. The junction had 1 base not matched to a gene; V was cut back by 3 bases and J by 0 bases. The CDR3 protein is CASSPGTANTGELFF. The CDR3 region has the DNA TGTGCCAGCTCACCTGGGACAGCGAACACCGGGGAGCTGTTTTTT.

This clonotype was observed at least ten times. This chain links TRBV14 with TRBJ2-3, with no clear D. The length of the CDR3 is 16 residues. CDR1 and CDR2 (germline): SGHDN, FVKESK. V lost 8 bases, J lost 5 bases, and 23 bases lay in between. CDR3 in amino acids: CASSRRLNLNGDTQYF. The CDR3, as DNA: TGTGCCAGCTCGCGGCGCCTGAACCTCAACGGAGATACGCAGTATTTT.